These 26 T cell receptor beta chains came from one sample sequenced in a study of blood T cells in healthy people across ages. Primers used in a second PCR of roughly 7 to 12 cycles were a sample-barcoded 5' primer and a J-beta primer mix. From the 5' RACE reads, TCRdb called clonotypes with MiXCR, one entry per CDR3 protein. The sample lists about 840,000 distinct CDR3 sequences; just under 30% were seen once. Another study also made use of these data, one on T cells of mothers and their children.

The sample comprised blood. These receptors all stem from a woman aged 40 to 50 in good health.

The V and J genes are TRBV20-1 and TRBJ1-5, with 10 bases that match TRBD1. The CDR3 has 17 amino acids. Germline values: CDR1 DFQATT, CDR2 SNEGSKA (reference sequence). After removal of 8 bases from V and 1 base from J, the junction contained 14 bases not matched to a gene. CDR3 sequence reads: CSPDSGQGSFSNQPQHF. CDR3 nucleotide sequence: TGCAGTCCTGATTCGGGACAGGGGAGTTTCAGCAATCAGCCCCAGCATTTT.

In its sample, this clonotype was seen many times. This rearrangement joins TRBV3-1 to TRBJ2-5; TRBD2 matches at 13 bases. J lost 3 bases, V lost 4 bases, and 5 bases had no gene match. The CDR3 runs 16 residues. The germline gives CDR1 LGHDT, CDR2 YNNKEL (reference sequence). The CDR3 nucleotides are TGTGCCAGCAGCCCATCGGGACTAGCGGGGAAAGAGACCCAGTACTTC. Translated, it gives CASSPSGLAGKETQYF.

This rearrangement joins TRBV20-1 to TRBJ1-5; D uncertain. Germline V lookup: CDR1 DFQATT, CDR2 SNEGSKA (reference sequence). V was trimmed by 6 bases and J by 0 bases, leaving 21 bases between them. This CDR3 region has 17 residues. CDR3 protein: CSAGEEFISISNQPQHF. Here the CDR3 DNA reads TGCAGTGCAGGTGAAGAATTTATCTCAATTAGCAATCAGCCCCAGCATTTT.

Comment on this clonotype: Since a much larger clone is just one base distant, this may be a read error. CDR3 in DNA: TGTGCCAGCAGTTCTCTCACAGGGAAACCGTTTTTT. Its translation: CASSSLTGKPFF. V and J are TRBV27 and TRBJ1-4; tentatively, D is TRBD1 (6 bases). Germline V gene lookup returns CDR1 MNHEY and CDR2 SMNVEV (reference sequence). The CDR3 extends over 12 amino acids.

The chain recombines TRBV7-8 with TRBJ2-3; D is possibly TRBD1 (5 bases). Germline V gene lookup returns CDR1 SGHVS and CDR2 FQNEAQ. CDR3 length equals 15 residues. V dropped 2 bases and J dropped 2 bases, with 11 bases sitting between them. The chain's CDR3 is CASSLWGDPTDTQYF. The CDR3 nucleotides read TGTGCCAGCAGCTTATGGGGCGACCCCACAGATACGCAGTATTTT.

This sequence joins TRBV6-2 or TRBV6-3 and TRBJ2-3, with D possibly matching TRBD2 (6 bases). The CDR3 length is 17 residues. The V gene's germline CDR1 is MNHEY and CDR2 SVGEGT. V lost 2 bases and J lost 0, with 15 bases in between. The DNA of the CDR3 is TGTGCCAGCAGTTACCCCGGGCCGGGGGTAAGCACAGATACGCAGTATTTT. Protein product: CASSYPGPGVSTDTQYF.

This clonotype was counted many times. The rearrangement uses TRBV6-1 and TRBJ2-3; D is ambiguous. Looked up from germline, CDR1 is MNHNS and CDR2 is SASEGT. CDR3 length equals 10 residues. V lost 7 bases, J lost 8 bases, and 7 bases lay in between. The DNA for the CDR3 is TGTGCCAGCAATTCCGGTACGCAGTATTTT. It translates to CASNSGTQYF.

This clonotype occurred many times. The chain is built from TRBV3-1 and TRBJ2-7; tentatively, D is TRBD1 (6 bases). The length of the CDR3 is 14 residues. CDR1 LGHDT and CDR2 YNNKEL come from the germline V gene (reference sequence). V was pared by 4 bases and J by 7 bases, with 17 bases between. The CDR3 loop is CASSLRQVYGEQYF. The CDR3 DNA sequence: TGTGCCAGCAGCCTTCGACAGGTCTACGGGGAGCAGTACTTC.

CDR3 amino acids: CAISVWGGTGTGSTEAFF. The CDR3 DNA sequence: TGTGCCATCAGTGTATGGGGGGGGACAGGGACTGGAAGCACTGAAGCTTTCTTT. The rearrangement joins TRBV10-3 to TRBJ1-1; TRBD1 aligns across 9 bases. There are 18 residues in the CDR3. Germline CDR1 reads ENHRY; CDR2 reads SYGVKD. V shed 4 bases and J 4 bases; nucleotides not matched to a gene: 16.

This clonotype has a handful of counts. This chain links TRBV30 with TRBJ2-1, with 12 bases identical to TRBD2. The germline gives CDR1 GTSNPN, CDR2 SVGIG (reference sequence). The CDR3 length is 14 residues. V dropped 4 bases and J dropped 7; count of bases not matched to a gene: 5. The CDR3 loop reads CAWNGLAGGNEQFF. In DNA, the CDR3 is TGTGCCTGGAATGGGCTAGCGGGAGGGAATGAGCAGTTCTTC.

This clonotype came up a few times. The chain recombines TRBV3-1 with TRBJ1-4, with TRBD1 identical over 8 bases. Germline V gene sequence: CDR1 LGHDT, CDR2 YNNKEL (reference sequence). The CDR3 is 15 amino acids. The trim removed 3 bases at V and 7 bases at J, leaving 7 bases unmatched. In DNA form, the CDR3 reads TGTGCCAGCAGCCAGACGACAGGGGTCGGTGAAAAACTGTTTTTT. It translates to CASSQTTGVGEKLFF.

As for this clonotype: The junction departs from the called germline gene at one end, perhaps through a read error. This chain connects TRBV13 to TRBJ1-4, with D possibly TRBD1 on 6 matching bases. The CDR3 is 14 residues long. Germline V gives CDR1 PRHDT, CDR2 FYEKMQ (reference sequence). The DNA of the CDR3 is TGTGCCAGCATCCCATGGGGGGCGCGAGAAAAGCTGTTTTTT. Protein product: CASIPWGAREKLFF.

This clonotype was seen only a few times. The J gene is TRBJ2-6, the V gene TRBV28, with TRBD1 identical over 8 bases. This CDR3 is built from 18 residues. The trim removed 7 bases at V and 4 bases at J, leaving 15 bases unmatched. Germline V gene sequence: CDR1 MDHEN, CDR2 SYDVKM. This chain's CDR3 is CASTGHKDRAVGANVLTF. CDR3 DNA sequence: TGTGCCAGCACGGGGCATAAGGACAGGGCTGTGGGGGCCAACGTCCTGACTTTC.

This clonotype was counted ten times or more. The rearrangement joins TRBV10-3 to TRBJ2-5, with 9 positions matching TRBD1. Germline V gene lookup returns CDR1 ENHRY and CDR2 SYGVKD. The CDR3 loop spans 16 amino acids. Germline trimming cut 6 bases from V and 6 bases from J; bases unmatched to any gene: 14. The CDR3 reads CAISNRKQGAPQTQYF. Written as DNA, the CDR3 is TGTGCCATCAGCAATAGGAAACAGGGGGCGCCGCAGACCCAGTACTTC.

V gene TRBV10-3 combines with J gene TRBJ1-3; weak D call: TRBD1 (6 bases). CDR3 length equals 17 residues. Trimming cost V 0 bases and J 7 bases, with 19 bases left between them. Germline V lookup: CDR1 ENHRY, CDR2 SYGVKD. CDR3: CAISESQGLAKWNTIYF. In nucleotides, the CDR3 is TGTGCCATCAGTGAGTCTCAGGGGCTGGCGAAGTGGAACACCATATATTTT.

This clonotype showed up just a few times. The J gene is TRBJ2-1, the V gene TRBV24-1; 10 nucleotides match TRBD1. Germline trimming cut 2 bases from V and 13 bases from J; bases unmatched to any gene: 10. The CDR3 has 15 amino acids. The germline V gene encodes CDR1 KGHDR and CDR2 SFDVKD. CDR3 region: CATSDWTGGGQTQFF. Here the CDR3 DNA reads TGTGCCACCAGTGATTGGACAGGGGGAGGACAGACCCAGTTCTTC.

A note on this clonotype: An end of the junction does not agree with germline; a read error may underlie this. The V call is TRBV4-2, the J call TRBJ1-2; weak D call: TRBD1 (6 bases). Germline CDR1 reads LGHNA; CDR2 reads YNFKEQ. The CDR3 covers 14 residues. The CDR3 DNA reads as TGTACCAGCAGCCAGCAGGGGCTTTCTATGGGCTACACCTTC. This codes for CTSSQQGLSMGYTF.

There are a few counts of this clonotype. CDR3 sequence (DNA): TGTGCCAGCTCCCGTCCTGTCCCAGATACGCAGTATTTT. Its protein product is CASSRPVPDTQYF. The J gene is TRBJ2-3, the V gene TRBV7-2; D not resolved. Looked up from germline, CDR1 is SGHTA and CDR2 is FQGNSA. The V and J ends lost 8 bases and 4 bases respectively, with 13 bases between them. The CDR3 length is 13 residues.

This clonotype was seen ten or more times. Here the CDR3 DNA reads TGTGCCAGCAGAAGCGACAGCTTCTCCTACGAGCAGTACTTC. The encoded protein is CASRSDSFSYEQYF. The V gene is TRBV7-2, the J gene TRBJ2-7; possible D gene TRBD1, 5 bases. V dropped 6 bases and J dropped 0 bases, with 12 bases sitting between them. From germline, CDR1 is SGHTA and CDR2 FQGNSA. This CDR3 region has 14 residues.

The CDR3: CASSLPGRVTDTQYF. The CDR3 DNA sequence: TGTGCCAGCAGTTTACCGGGGCGGGTCACAGATACGCAGTATTTT. The gene calls are TRBV12-3 or TRBV12-4 and TRBJ2-3; D might be TRBD1 or TRBD2, each matching 5 bases. Trimming pared 2 bases from V and 2 bases from J, leaving 11 bases between. The CDR3 totals 15 residues.

V usage is TRBV7-2 and J usage is TRBJ1-2; TRBD1 agrees at 9 bases. CDR3 size: 14 residues. V dropped 5 bases and J dropped 6; count of bases not matched to a gene: 7. Germline V gene lookup returns CDR1 SGHTA and CDR2 FQGNSA. The CDR3 is CASSERTGDHGYTF. The CDR3 DNA reads TGTGCCAGCAGCGAAAGGACAGGGGACCATGGCTACACCTTC.

This clonotype has just a few counts. The J gene is TRBJ2-1, the V gene TRBV10-3, with 11 bases matching TRBD1. Germline loops: CDR1 ENHRY, CDR2 SYGVKD. Trimming removed 4 bases from V and 6 bases from J; junction bases left unmatched: 5. The CDR3 contains 15 residues. CDR3 in amino acids: CAISAPDRGPNEQFF. The CDR3 DNA reads TGTGCCATCAGTGCGCCGGACAGGGGGCCCAATGAGCAGTTCTTC.

Details on this clonotype: One end of the junction fails to match germline, which may point to a read error. The chain uses TRBV18 and TRBJ2-3, with 7 bases matching TRBD1. The V gene's germline CDR1 is KGHSH and CDR2 LQKENI. The CDR3 totals 14 residues. The CDR3 here is CATGAGGLTGTQYF. DNA for the CDR3: TGTGCCACCGGGGCAGGGGGTCTCACAGGTACGCAGTATTTT.

This clonotype came up many times. The V and J genes are TRBV7-2 and TRBJ2-7; 7 bases are shared with TRBD2. This CDR3 has 16 residues. The V segment lost 2 bases and the J segment 4 bases; nucleotides outside the gene matches: 11. Germline-derived CDR1 and CDR2 are SGHTA and FQGNSA. The DNA for the CDR3 is TGTGCCAGCAGCTTATGGGTTGGGCCGGGAGGTTACGAGCAGTACTTC. Amino acid sequence: CASSLWVGPGGYEQYF.

This clonotype was observed many times. The J gene is TRBJ2-3, the V gene TRBV12-3 or TRBV12-4, with 12 bases fitting TRBD2. The CDR3 loop spans 17 amino acids. J was trimmed by 0 bases and V by 6 bases; bases with no gene match: 7. CDR3 amino acids: CASRGLAGFPSTDTQYF. The CDR3 coding sequence is TGTGCCAGCAGAGGACTAGCGGGATTTCCTAGCACAGATACGCAGTATTTT.

This clonotype was picked up a small number of times. The chain links TRBV5-1 to TRBJ1-4, with 9 bases lining up with TRBD1. Germline V gene sequence: CDR1 SGHRS, CDR2 YFSETQ. The CDR3 runs to 14 residues. V gave up 4 bases and J gave up 8 bases; unmatched junction bases: 6. In nucleotides, the CDR3 is TGCGCCAGCAGCCCCGGACAGGGGACGGAAAAACTGTTTTTT. This sequence encodes CASSPGQGTEKLFF.